These T cell receptor beta chains were read from a single sample in a study of blood T cells in healthy people across ages. TCRdb called the 5' RACE reads again in MiXCR, with one record for every CDR3 protein. The sample carries about 620,000 distinct CDR3 sequences, approximately 52% recorded once. The sequenced sample was blood. The receptors here all came from a woman of 80 years or more in good health. CDR3s include the opening cysteine and the closing phenylalanine or tryptophan. D genes are given only for firm matches. Clone sizes are given selectively: once, few, many, or a class where the clone is expanded.

TRBV7-9	TRBJ1-6	NA	many	TGTGCCAGCAGCTTAAAGACGGGAGTGGGGTCACCCCTCCACTTT	CASSLKTGVGSPLHF
TRBV14	TRBJ2-1	NA	many	TGTGCCCGGTGCAATGAGCAGTTCTTC	CARCNEQFF
TRBV6-6	TRBJ1-5	TRBD1	many	TGTGCCAGCAGAAGAAACCAGGGGGAAGGTCAGCCCCAGCATTTT	CASRRNQGEGQPQHF
TRBV20-1	TRBJ1-5	NA	many	TGCAGTGCTAGACCCCAAGGGGGGGATCAGCCCCAGCATTTT	CSARPQGGDQPQHF
TRBV28	TRBJ1-2	NA	NA	TGTGCCAGCGGCGGGGCTAACTATGGCTACACCTTC	CASGGANYGYTF
TRBV9	TRBJ2-7	NA	NA	TGTGCCAGCAGCGCGTCAACGGGGGAGGTCTCCTACAATGAGCAGTACTTC	CASSASTGEVSYNEQYF
TRBV10-3	TRBJ2-3	NA	NA	TGTGCCATCAGTGAGAGGCAGGGGTTGCCAGATACGCAGTATTTT	CAISERQGLPDTQYF
TRBV7-7	TRBJ2-2	NA	few	TGTGCTTCAACGCCACTAGTGGCCGGGGAGCTGTTTTTT	CASTPLVAGELFF
TRBV24-1	TRBJ2-3	NA	NA	TGTGCCACCAGTGACGCGGGACAGACAGATACGCAGTATTTT	CATSDAGQTDTQYF
TRBV11-2	TRBJ2-5	TRBD2	few	TGTGCCGGCAGCTTAGGAACGGGGGGTGTGGAGTACTTC	CAGSLGTGGVEYF
TRBV3-1	TRBJ2-7	TRBD2	many	TGTGCCAGCAGCCAAGAGGGACTATCATACGAGCAGTACTTC	CASSQEGLSYEQYF
TRBV27	TRBJ1-2	NA	NA	TGTGCCAGCAGTCGCGAGGCCCTTGAGGGCTACACCTTC	CASSREALEGYTF
TRBV9	TRBJ2-7	NA	NA	TGTGCCAGCAGCGTAGGACAGGTTGGCGAGCAGTACTTC	CASSVGQVGEQYF
TRBV16	TRBJ1-6	NA	NA	TGTGCCAGCAGCCCCCAGGGAGGACGCCTCCACTTT	CASSPQGGRLHF
TRBV12-3/TRBV12-4	TRBJ2-3	NA	NA	TGTGCCAGCAGACAAAACACAGATACGCAGTATTTT	CASRQNTDTQYF
TRBV20-1	TRBJ2-3	TRBD2	many	TGCAGTGCTAGAGACCACGGGGGGACAGATACGCAGTATTTT	CSARDHGGTDTQYF
TRBV6-5	TRBJ2-3	TRBD1	once	TGTGCCAGCAGTCGACAGGGTAATGCGCAGTATTTT	CASSRQGNAQYF
TRBV12-3/TRBV12-4	TRBJ2-3	NA	many	TGTGCCAGCAGTTTATTAGATACGCAGTATTTT	CASSLLDTQYF
TRBV12-3/TRBV12-4	TRBJ2-7	NA	many	TGTGCCAGCAGTCCCAATAGAGGCAGTAATGGTGAGCAGTACTTC	CASSPNRGSNGEQYF
TRBV20-1	TRBJ2-7	NA	few	TGCAGTGCTAAGTCGCCGGTGACAGGCGAGCAGTACTTC	CSAKSPVTGEQYF
TRBV28	TRBJ2-6	NA	few	TGTGCCAGCACCGTAATGGGTCTGCAGGGTTTCCCTGGGGCCAACGTCCTGACTTTC	CASTVMGLQGFPGANVLTF
TRBV4-1	TRBJ1-4	TRBD1	NA	TGCGCCAGCAGCCAAAGAGGACAGGGCCTAGGTGAAAAACTGTTTTTT	CASSQRGQGLGEKLFF
TRBV15	TRBJ2-1	NA	NA	TGTGCCACCAGCAGAGGGGGAATAAAGGGATATGAGCAGTTCTTC	CATSRGGIKGYEQFF
TRBV4-1	TRBJ1-4	NA	few	TGCGCCAGCAGCCAAGATGATTTTGGGTATGAAAAACTGTTTTTT	CASSQDDFGYEKLFF
TRBV10-3	TRBJ1-2	NA	many	TGTGCCATCAGTGAGAACGGAGGGGGACGTTCCGGTAACTATGGCTACACCTTC	CAISENGGGRSGNYGYTF
TRBV10-3	TRBJ2-7	NA	NA	TGTGCCATCAGTGAGCCTAGCGCGGGTTACGAGCAGTACTTC	CAISEPSAGYEQYF
TRBV28	TRBJ2-6	NA	many	TGTGCCAGCAGCCCCCAAACTGGGGCCAACGTCCTGACTTTC	CASSPQTGANVLTF
TRBV6-6	TRBJ2-4	NA	NA	TGTGCCAGCAGCTCGGGGGCAGCAGGAAACATTCAGTACTTC	CASSSGAAGNIQYF
TRBV5-1	TRBJ2-3	TRBD2	NA	TGCGCCAGCAGCTTAGGTCCTAGCGGGAGAGTGGCAGATACGCAGTATTTT	CASSLGPSGRVADTQYF
TRBV2	TRBJ2-3	TRBD2	NA	TGTGCCAGCAGTGGACTAGCGGGAAGGTGGGCGGATACGCAGTATTTT	CASSGLAGRWADTQYF
TRBV4-1	TRBJ2-7	TRBD1	NA	TGCGCCAGCAGCCAAGTTTTGACAGGGTACGAGCAGTACTTC	CASSQVLTGYEQYF
TRBV7-9	TRBJ1-1	TRBD1	NA	TGTGCCAGCAGCTTAGCGGCGAGACAGGGGATGGTGAACACTGAAGCTTTCTTT	CASSLAARQGMVNTEAFF
TRBV10-3	TRBJ1-4	NA	NA	TGTGCCATCAGTGAGTCGGGGAACAGGGTTGAAAAACTGTTTTTT	CAISESGNRVEKLFF
TRBV5-1	TRBJ2-1	TRBD2	NA	TGCGCCAGCAGCACCGCTAGCGGGAGGGCGTTCAATGAGCAGTTCTTC	CASSTASGRAFNEQFF
TRBV20-1	TRBJ2-7	TRBD2	NA	TGCAGTGCTCCCGGGACTACCTACGAGCAGTACTTC	CSAPGTTYEQYF
TRBV9	TRBJ2-5	NA	NA	TGTGCCGCATGGGGATTTGGGCAGGAGACCCAGTACTTC	CAAWGFGQETQYF
TRBV29-1	TRBJ1-2	NA	few	TGCAGCGTTGGCGGGGCCGGCTATGGCTACACCTTC	CSVGGAGYGYTF